These 20 T cell receptor beta chains originate from one sample sequenced in a study of T cells expressing NK-cell markers. TCRdb re-called the 5' RACE reads and gives one entry per CDR3 protein, without DNA. Seen in this sample are around 470,000 distinct CDR3 sequences; the ten most common clones hold over 1.3%. Sequencing input: blood T cells: a sorted CD56 or NKG2C T cell subset, CD4+ or CD8+ T cells, or bulk PBMC T cells (not recorded which). The receptors come from a woman between 50 and 59 years old in good health.

The chain links TRBV5-1 to TRBJ1-5; TCRdb lists TRBD1, though no DNA is available to test this call. From germline, CDR1 is SGHRS and CDR2 YFSETQ. The length of the CDR3 is 15 residues. The CDR3: CASSLGSGVGQPQHF.

The chain is built from TRBV19 and TRBJ2-6; no DNA is available, so the TRBD1 call from TCRdb remains unchecked. Per germline, CDR1 LNHDA and CDR2 SQIVND (reference sequence). The CDR3 is made up of 16 amino acids. CDR3 in amino acids: CASSTPLGTGANVLTF.

This chain uses TRBV6-2 or TRBV6-3 with TRBJ2-1; lacking DNA, the TRBD2 call made by TCRdb goes unchecked. CDR1 is MNHEY and CDR2 is SVGEGT in the germline V gene. The CDR3 sequence is 18 residues long. The CDR3: CASSYSRPTSLARNEQFF.

The chain combines TRBV20-1 with TRBJ2-7; the D call of TRBD1 rests on TCRdb alone, since no DNA is present to check it. The germline V gene has CDR1 DFQATT and CDR2 SNEGSKA (reference sequence). The CDR3 loop spans 14 amino acids. Here the CDR3 reads CSALGQASSYEQYF.

V is TRBV6-5 and J is TRBJ2-5; the D gene TCRdb calls, TRBD1, cannot be checked with no DNA. CDR1 MNHEY and CDR2 SVGAGI come from the germline V gene. This CDR3 spans 17 amino acids. The CDR3 is CASSSRRDRGAYMAQYF.

This chain joins TRBV10-3 and TRBJ2-1; TCRdb lists TRBD2, though no DNA is available to test this call. The V gene's germline CDR1 is ENHRY and CDR2 SYGVKD. The CDR3 has 16 residues. The chain's CDR3 is CAISGAGTSGYNEQFF.

The chain carries TRBV3-1 and TRBJ2-2; without DNA, the TCRdb call of TRBD1 cannot be checked. CDR3 length: 15 amino acids. Germline loops: CDR1 LGHDT, CDR2 YNNKEL (reference sequence). CDR3 sequence: CASSETRQGPGELFF. Full variable domain (outside the CDR3, taken from reference TRBV3-1 and TRBJ2-2): DTAVSQTPKYLVTQMGNDKSIKCEQNLGHDTMYWYKQDSKKFLKIMFSYNNKELIINETVPNRFSPKSPDKAHLNLHINSLELGDSAVYFCASSETRQGPGELFFGEGSRLTVL.

This chain connects TRBV25-1 to TRBJ1-1. CDR1 and CDR2 from the germline V gene are MGHDK and SYGVNS. This CDR3 contains 13 residues. The CDR3 is CASSVYYGTEAFF.

V is TRBV9 and J is TRBJ1-1; no DNA is available, so the TRBD1 call from TCRdb remains unchecked. CDR1 is SGDLS, CDR2 YYNGEE, per germline. The CDR3 contains 12 residues. The CDR3 spells CASSGSQGRAFF.

The rearrangement joins TRBV4-1 to TRBJ2-4; TCRdb reports TRBD2, a call that lacks DNA to check it against. Germline CDR1 MGHRA, CDR2 YSYEKL. The CDR3 is made up of 17 amino acids. CDR3 protein: CASSQDSSGRAKNIQYF.

This chain links TRBV29-1 with TRBJ1-1; no DNA is available, so the TRBD1 call from TCRdb remains unchecked. Germline CDR1 and CDR2: SQVTM and ANQGSEA. CDR3 size: 14 residues. The CDR3: CSVENRGKRTEAFF.

The chain carries TRBV2 and TRBJ2-7; TCRdb's assignment of TRBD1 cannot be checked, as there is no DNA. The CDR3 length is 13 residues. The germline gives CDR1 SNHLY, CDR2 FYNNEI. The CDR3 is CASSDRVGYEQYF.

The rearrangement links TRBV6-1 to TRBJ2-1; no DNA is available, so the TRBD2 call from TCRdb remains unchecked. The CDR3 extends over 14 amino acids. Looked up from germline, CDR1 is MNHNS and CDR2 is SASEGT. The CDR3: CASGGRAMFNEQFF.

The chain couples TRBV12-3 or TRBV12-4 to TRBJ1-2; TCRdb designates TRBD1, a call that cannot be tested without DNA. The CDR3 runs to 13 residues. CDR3 residues: CASSPTGIDGYTF.

The CDR3 sequence is CASSVGGTETQYF. This chain links TRBV9 with TRBJ2-5; lacking DNA, the TRBD1 call made by TCRdb goes unchecked. From germline, CDR1 is SGDLS and CDR2 YYNGEE. The CDR3 covers 13 residues.

V is TRBV5-1 and J is TRBJ1-2. The CDR3 extends over 13 amino acids. Germline-derived CDR1 and CDR2 are SGHRS and YFSETQ. CDR3 protein: CASSLGANYGYTF.

The chain carries TRBV12-5 and TRBJ2-1. CDR1 is LGHNT and CDR2 is FRNRAP in the germline V gene. The CDR3 runs 13 residues. This chain's CDR3 is CASVQRSYNEQFF.

The chain uses TRBV2 and TRBJ2-1; the D gene TCRdb calls, TRBD2, cannot be checked with no DNA. Germline CDR1 SNHLY, CDR2 FYNNEI. CDR3 length: 16 amino acids. CDR3 sequence: CASSGTSGKGLNEQFF. The variable domain in full, completed from reference TRBV2 and TRBJ2-1, reads EPEVTQTPSHQVTQMGQEVILRCVPISNHLYFYWYRQILGQKVEFLVSFYNNEISEKSEIFDDQFSVERPDGSNFTLKIRSTKLEDSAMYFCASSGTSGKGLNEQFFGPGTRLTVL.

The CDR3 sequence: CSARDFKGASSYNEQFF. The chain employs TRBV20-1 and TRBJ2-1; TCRdb calls TRBD1, which cannot be checked without DNA. Germline CDR1 DFQATT, CDR2 SNEGSKA (reference sequence). The CDR3 runs to 17 residues.

V usage is TRBV2 and J usage is TRBJ1-5; TCRdb proposes TRBD1, but this gene call is untestable without DNA. CDR1 and CDR2 (germline): SNHLY, FYNNEI. The CDR3 is 14 residues long. The CDR3 protein is CASHRGISNQPQHF. Variable domain in full (rest from reference TRBV2 and TRBJ1-5): EPEVTQTPSHQVTQMGQEVILRCVPISNHLYFYWYRQILGQKVEFLVSFYNNEISEKSEIFDDQFSVERPDGSNFTLKIRSTKLEDSAMYFCASHRGISNQPQHFGDGTRLSIL.